This TCR beta chain comes out of a study of shared clonotypes between healthy human individuals. Naive CD8 isolation took CD45RO-negative cells positively selected for CCR7 and excluded terminally differentiated effector memory CD45RA+ cells. With 4 bases clipped from V and 6 bases from J, the junction kept 2 bases outside the gene matches. The CDR3 covers 11 residues. Germline loops: CDR1 SQVTM, CDR2 ANQGSEA. Sequencing used immunoSEQ multiplex PCR; TCRdb keeps in-frame clones, though not all of them. Among millions of clones listed, just under 95% were seen once. The clonotype comes from a man aged 18 to 29 in good health. Sequencing was performed on naive CD8+ T cells sorted from blood. The genes are TRBV29-1 and TRBJ1-2, with TRBD1 matching over 7 bases. The CDR3 DNA sequence: TGCAGCGTTGCAGGGGGTAATGGCTACACCTTC. It yields the protein CSVAGGNGYTF. Together with reference TRBV29-1 and TRBJ1-2, the CDR3 gives the full variable domain: SAVISQKPSRDICQRGTSLTIQCQVDSQVTMMFWYRQQPGQSLTLIATANQGSEATYESGFVIDKFPISRPNLTFSTLTVSNMSPEDSSIYLCSVAGGNGYTFGSGTRLTVV.